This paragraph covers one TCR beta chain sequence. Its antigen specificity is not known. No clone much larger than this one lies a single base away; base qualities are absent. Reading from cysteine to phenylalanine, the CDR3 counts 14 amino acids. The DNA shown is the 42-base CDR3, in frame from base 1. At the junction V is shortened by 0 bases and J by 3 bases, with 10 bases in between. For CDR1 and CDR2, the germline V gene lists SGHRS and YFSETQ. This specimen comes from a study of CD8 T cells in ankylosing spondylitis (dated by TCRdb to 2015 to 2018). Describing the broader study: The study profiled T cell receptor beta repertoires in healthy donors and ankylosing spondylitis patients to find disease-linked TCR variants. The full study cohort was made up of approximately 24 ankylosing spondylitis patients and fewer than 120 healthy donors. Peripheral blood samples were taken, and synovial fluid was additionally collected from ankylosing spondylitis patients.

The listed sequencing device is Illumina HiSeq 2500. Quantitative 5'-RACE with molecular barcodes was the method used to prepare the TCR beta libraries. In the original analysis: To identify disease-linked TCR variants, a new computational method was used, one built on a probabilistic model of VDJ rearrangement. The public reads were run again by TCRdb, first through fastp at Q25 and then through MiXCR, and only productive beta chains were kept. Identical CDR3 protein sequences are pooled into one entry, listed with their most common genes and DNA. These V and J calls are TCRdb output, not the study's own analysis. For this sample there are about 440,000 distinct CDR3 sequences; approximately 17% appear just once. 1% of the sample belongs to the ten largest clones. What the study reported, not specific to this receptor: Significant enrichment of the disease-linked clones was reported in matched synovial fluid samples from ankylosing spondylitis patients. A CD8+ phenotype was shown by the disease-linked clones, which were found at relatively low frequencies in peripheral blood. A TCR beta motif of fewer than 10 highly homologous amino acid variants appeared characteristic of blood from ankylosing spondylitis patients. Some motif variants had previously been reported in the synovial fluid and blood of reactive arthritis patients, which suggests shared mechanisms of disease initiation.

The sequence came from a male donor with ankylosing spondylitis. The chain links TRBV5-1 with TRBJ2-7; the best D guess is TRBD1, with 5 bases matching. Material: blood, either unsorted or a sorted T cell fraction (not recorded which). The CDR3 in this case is CASSLVQGNYEQYF. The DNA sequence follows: TGCGCCAGCAGCTTGGTGCAGGGTAACTACGAGCAGTACTTC.